The 32 T cell receptor beta chains below all came from one sample that was sequenced in a study of tissue T cells after allogeneic stem cell transplantation. Profiling relied on immunoSEQ multiplex PCR, and the TCRdb table lists in-frame clones only, not all of them. The data hold over 3,000 clones, with around three quarters observed a single time. Enrolled prospectively were adult allogeneic hematopoietic cell transplant recipients whose graft-versus-host disease was steroid-refractory. The source material was small intestine tissue, sampled at autopsy. These receptors originate from a male patient older than 55 with steroid-refractory graft-versus-host disease after an allogeneic stem cell transplant. Some T cells may be the graft donor's.

J is TRBJ2-7 and V is TRBV30; 8 bases line up with TRBD2. J gave up 0 bases and V 5 bases, and 6 bases lay outside the gene matches. The CDR3 length is 14 residues. Germline V lookup: CDR1 GTSNPN, CDR2 SVGIG (reference sequence). CDR3 nucleotides: TGTGCCTGGGTCTCTCGGGGGGGCTCCTACGAGCAGTACTTC. Translated: CAWVSRGGSYEQYF.

The chain joins TRBV2 to TRBJ2-1, with D perhaps assigned TRBD1 or TRBD2 (5 bases each). V was trimmed by 1 base and J by 9 bases, leaving 16 bases between them. CDR1 is SNHLY and CDR2 is FYNNEI in the germline V gene. This CDR3 has 15 residues. The CDR3 sequence: CASSEGGTGAVEQFF. Here the CDR3 DNA reads TGTGCCAGCAGTGAAGGGGGCACCGGGGCGGTTGAGCAGTTCTTC.

This clone occurred once. The chain recombines TRBV28 with TRBJ2-7; TRBD1 matches at 7 bases. The CDR3 consists of 14 residues. With 3 bases clipped from V and 2 bases from J, the junction kept 4 bases outside the gene matches. Germline V gene sequence: CDR1 MDHEN, CDR2 SYDVKM. The CDR3 DNA follows: TGTGCCAGCAGTTTTTTGACAGGGACCTACGAGCAGTACTTC. Protein product: CASSFLTGTYEQYF. Based on the CDR3 plus reference TRBV28 and TRBJ2-7, the full variable domain is DVKVTQSSRYLVKRTGEKVFLECVQDMDHENMFWYRQDPGLGLRLIYFSYDVKMKEKGDIPEGYSVSREKKERFSLILESASTNQTSMYLCASSFLTGTYEQYFGPGTRLTVT.

The J gene is TRBJ2-1, the V gene TRBV5-1; 9 bases match TRBD1. The germline V gene has CDR1 SGHRS and CDR2 YFSETQ. This CDR3 has 16 amino acids. J gave up 2 bases and V 4 bases, and 7 bases lay outside the gene matches. CDR3 in amino acids: CASSAQGQGPYNEQFF. DNA of the CDR3: TGCGCCAGCAGCGCCCAGGGACAGGGCCCCTACAATGAGCAGTTCTTC. Together with reference TRBV5-1 and TRBJ2-1, the CDR3 gives the full variable domain: KAGVTQTPRYLIKTRGQQVTLSCSPISGHRSVSWYQQTPGQGLQFLFEYFSETQRNKGNFPGRFSGRQFSNSRSEMNVSTLELGDSALYLCASSAQGQGPYNEQFFGPGTRLTVL.

The CDR3 DNA follows: TGTGCCAGCAGCAAAGTGGCGGGAAACATTCAGTACTTC. It yields the protein CASSKVAGNIQYF. The genes are TRBV21-1 and TRBJ2-4; TRBD2, the D gene given by the table, was not confirmed from the DNA. TRBV21-1 is recorded as a pseudogene. This CDR3 is built from 13 residues.

As for this clone: Since no conserved phenylalanine or tryptophan closes the CDR3, a read error is the likely cause. V usage is TRBV10-3 and J usage is TRBJ1-6, with D possibly TRBD1 on 5 matching bases. The CDR3 totals 13 residues. Deletions cut 10 bases from V and 8 bases from J, with 15 bases between. Per the germline V gene, CDR1 is ENHRY and CDR2 is SYGVKD. The DNA of the CDR3 is TGTGCCACCGGGTCTCAAGGGGATTCACCCCTCCACCTT. Its translation is CATGSQGDSPLHL.

The chain combines TRBV19 with TRBJ2-3, with unresolved D. Germline V gives CDR1 LNHDA, CDR2 SQIVND (reference sequence). The CDR3 spans 13 residues. Trimming pared 3 bases from V and 6 bases from J, leaving 10 bases between. The CDR3 DNA sequence: TGTGCCAGTAGTATGTCCGCCGCGGATACGCAGTATTTT. Its protein is CASSMSAADTQYF. The full variable domain, in which reference TRBV19 and TRBJ2-3 provide the parts outside the CDR3, is DGGITQSPKYLFRKEGQNVTLSCEQNLNHDAMYWYRQDPGQGLRLIYYSQIVNDFQKGDIAEGYSVSREKKESFPLTVTSAQKNPTAFYLCASSMSAADTQYFGPGTRLTVL.

The chain has TRBV5-4 and TRBJ1-3; D is unresolved. The CDR3 consists of 14 residues. CDR1 is SGHNT, CDR2 YYREEE, per germline (reference sequence). The V gene lost 3 bases and the J gene lost 0 bases, with 7 bases spanning the gap. CDR3 residues: CASSSGPSGNTIYF. The CDR3 region has the DNA TGTGCCAGCAGCTCTGGCCCCTCTGGAAACACCATATATTTT.

The V gene is TRBV14, the J gene TRBJ2-7, with a tentative D call TRBD1 (6 bases). Germline lookup yields CDR1 SGHDN and CDR2 FVKESK. CDR3 length equals 13 residues. V was shortened by 2 bases and J by 6 bases, with 11 bases between the two germline ends. Here the CDR3 reads CASSQNQGTEQYF. The CDR3 nucleotides are TGTGCCAGCAGCCAAAACCAGGGGACCGAGCAGTACTTC.

The chain recombines TRBV6-6 with TRBJ2-1; D is ambiguous. V was shortened by 6 bases and J by 0 bases, with 12 bases between the two germline ends. The length of the CDR3 is 15 residues. Per germline, CDR1 MNHNY and CDR2 SVGAGI (reference sequence). This CDR3 reads CASRGPGSSYNEQFF. CDR3 in DNA: TGTGCCAGCAGGGGCCCAGGTAGCTCCTACAATGAGCAGTTCTTC.

This clone was picked up one time. V is TRBV5-1 and J is TRBJ1-6; a possible D gene is TRBD1 (5 bases). Germline CDR1 is SGHRS and CDR2 is YFSETQ. This CDR3 has 16 amino acids. V lost 5 bases and J 0 bases, leaving 12 bases between the germline ends. In DNA form, the CDR3 reads TGCGCCAGCAGTCTTGGGGGAAGCTCCTATAATTCACCCCTCCACTTT. Translating it yields CASSLGGSSYNSPLHF.

The rearrangement joins TRBV27 to TRBJ1-5; unclear D gene. Germline-derived CDR1 and CDR2 are MNHEY and SMNVEV (reference sequence). Trimming shortened V by 6 bases and J by 5 bases, and 11 bases separated the two germline ends. The CDR3 sequence is 13 residues long. The CDR3 nucleotides read TGTGCCAGCAGACTAAGGTCTGATCAGCCCCAGCATTTT. This encodes CASRLRSDQPQHF.

This clone was observed a single time. V and J are TRBV6-1 and TRBJ2-7; D remains ambiguous. Germline CDR1 MNHNS, CDR2 SASEGT. The CDR3 totals 12 residues. V lost 5 bases to trimming and J lost 1 base, with 6 bases between them. CDR3 in amino acids: CASSSQSYEQYF. For the CDR3, the DNA is TGTGCCAGCAGTTCTCAGTCCTACGAGCAGTACTTC.

The rearrangement joins TRBV30 to TRBJ2-2, with TRBD1 matching over 10 bases. The germline V gene encodes CDR1 GTSNPN and CDR2 SVGIG (reference sequence). V shed 1 base, J shed 3 bases, and the junction held 2 bases outside the gene matches. The CDR3 runs 15 residues. The CDR3 reads CAWSGGQGDTGELFF. For the CDR3, the DNA is TGTGCCTGGAGTGGTGGACAGGGGGACACCGGGGAGCTGTTTTTT.

The rearrangement joins TRBV14 to TRBJ2-3; TRBD1 matches 7 bases. This CDR3 is 15 amino acids long. Per the germline V gene, CDR1 is SGHDN and CDR2 is FVKESK. Trimming took 1 base from V and 6 from J; bases not matched to a gene: 7. DNA for the CDR3: TGTGCCAGCAGCCAAGTGACAGGGCTGGAGGATACGCAGTATTTT. This encodes CASSQVTGLEDTQYF.

This chain connects TRBV6-6 to TRBJ2-7; 8 bases agree with TRBD1. CDR3 length: 16 amino acids. Germline V lookup: CDR1 MNHNY, CDR2 SVGAGI (reference sequence). With V trimmed by 4 bases and J by 3 bases, 11 bases remained unmatched. Written as DNA, the CDR3 is TGTGCCAGCAGTTGGGGTCGGACAGGGCTAGACTACGAGCAGTACTTC. Protein sequence: CASSWGRTGLDYEQYF.

V usage is TRBV11-3 and J usage is TRBJ2-3; tentatively, D is TRBD1 (6 bases). The V end lost 4 bases, the J end lost 5 bases, and 13 bases lay between the germline ends. The germline gives CDR1 SGHNT, CDR2 YENEEA. The CDR3 sequence is 14 residues long. The CDR3 here is CASSSGQTRDTQYF. CDR3 nucleotides: TGTGCCAGCAGCTCGGGACAAACTAGAGATACGCAGTATTTT. Full variable domain (rest looked up from reference TRBV11-3 and TRBJ2-3): EAGVVQSPRYKIIEKKQPVAFWCNPISGHNTLYWYLQNLGQGPELLIRYENEEAVDDSQLPKDRFSAERLKGVDSTLKIQPAELGDSAVYLCASSSGQTRDTQYFGPGTRLTVL.

J is TRBJ1-4 and V is TRBV24-1, with TRBD1 matching over 10 bases. J lost 6 bases, V lost 3 bases, and 6 bases had no gene match. Germline CDR1 and CDR2: KGHDR and SFDVKD. This CDR3 has 16 residues. Here the CDR3 DNA reads TGTGCCACCAGTGATCCGACAGGGGGCCCGGATGAAAAACTGTTTTTT. Protein: CATSDPTGGPDEKLFF.

The CDR3 bases are TGTGCCAGCTCACTCGAAGCCGGGACAGCTAACTATGGCTACACCTTC. This sequence encodes CASSLEAGTANYGYTF. J is TRBJ1-2 and V is TRBV18; 7 positions match TRBD1. From germline, CDR1 is KGHSH and CDR2 LQKENI. J was trimmed by 0 bases and V by 4 bases; bases with no gene match: 8. The CDR3 spans 16 residues.

This clone was observed once. The rearrangement links TRBV2 to TRBJ1-1; D unresolved. This CDR3 comprises 13 residues. V was cut by 1 base and J by 1 base, with 4 bases left in between. Germline V lookup: CDR1 SNHLY, CDR2 FYNNEI. The CDR3 bases are TGTGCCAGCAGTGAAGAGGGGAACACTGAAGCTTTCTTT. The encoded protein is CASSEEGNTEAFF.

J is TRBJ2-1 and V is TRBV27, with D possibly being TRBD2 (7 bases). The CDR3 loop spans 16 amino acids. Trimming cost V 5 bases and J 6 bases, with 20 bases left between them. Germline CDR1 and CDR2: MNHEY and SMNVEV (reference sequence). CDR3 DNA sequence: TGTGCCAGCAGTCCTTTCGGGGGGCGGATGGGCAATGAGCAGTTCTTC. It is translated as CASSPFGGRMGNEQFF.

The V gene is TRBV3-1 (or the pseudogene TRBV3-2), the J gene TRBJ2-5, with 7 bases matching TRBD2. After removal of 1 base from V and 5 bases from J, the junction contained 7 bases not matched to a gene. Germline CDR1 is LGHDT and CDR2 is YNNKEL (reference sequence). The CDR3 length is 15 residues. CDR3 residues: CASSQASGVAETQYF. The DNA for the CDR3 is TGTGCCAGCAGCCAAGCGAGCGGGGTGGCGGAGACCCAGTACTTC.

V usage is TRBV5-1 and J usage is TRBJ2-1; TRBD2 aligns across 7 bases. The CDR3 runs 17 residues. The junction had 10 bases not matched to a gene; V was cut back by 0 bases and J by 4 bases. The germline V gene has CDR1 SGHRS and CDR2 YFSETQ. The CDR3 here is CASSLESSAGSYNEQFF. CDR3 nucleotides: TGCGCCAGCAGCTTGGAGTCTTCAGCGGGGTCTTACAATGAGCAGTTCTTC.

This chain links TRBV7-2 with TRBJ1-2; D unresolved. The CDR3 has 14 amino acids. Deletions cut 3 bases from V and 3 bases from J, with 11 bases between. CDR1 and CDR2 (germline): SGHTA, FQGNSA. The CDR3 DNA follows: TGTGCCAGCAGCTTGCCCGGCTCGGACTATGGCTACACCTTC. The encoded protein is CASSLPGSDYGYTF.

This rearrangement joins TRBV7-3 to TRBJ2-3, with TRBD1 as a possible D gene (6 bases). Trimming removed 3 bases from V and 2 bases from J, with 9 bases in between. CDR1 is SGHTA and CDR2 is FQGTGA in the germline V gene. The CDR3 length is 14 residues. This chain's CDR3 is CASSLGASTDTQYF. As DNA, the CDR3 is TGTGCCAGCAGCTTGGGGGCCTCCACAGATACGCAGTATTTT.

This clone was picked up one time. Here the CDR3 reads CASSPAFLAGGRNEQFF. DNA of the CDR3: TGTGCCAGCAGTCCCGCGTTTTTAGCGGGGGGGCGAAATGAGCAGTTCTTC. The chain employs TRBV6-6 and TRBJ2-1; TRBD2 matches at 11 bases. The CDR3 is made up of 17 amino acids. The V and J ends lost 5 bases and 7 bases, in that order; junction bases with no gene match: 13. From germline, CDR1 is MNHNY and CDR2 SVGAGI (reference sequence).

There are a few counts of this clone. CDR3 residues: CASSERKDSTGELFF. The CDR3 coding sequence is TGTGCCAGCAGTGAGAGAAAGGACTCCACCGGGGAGCTGTTTTTT. This chain joins TRBV2 and TRBJ2-2; TRBD2 might be the D (5 bases). The V end lost 3 bases, the J end lost 4 bases, and 12 bases lay between the germline ends. Germline V gene data show CDR1 as SNHLY and CDR2 as FYNNEI. The CDR3 has 15 amino acids.

The chain employs TRBV5-1 and TRBJ2-1; D call uncertain. With 7 bases removed from V and 7 bases from J, the gap between germline ends came to 21 bases. This CDR3 has 15 residues. Per germline, CDR1 SGHRS and CDR2 YFSETQ. The CDR3 bases are TGCGCCAGCTGCCAGCAGCTTGGCCTCGGGAATGAGCAGTTCTTC. Translation: CASCQQLGLGNEQFF.

This chain links TRBV6-2 or TRBV6-3 with TRBJ2-7; the D is unclear. Germline CDR1 MNHEY, CDR2 SVGEGT. The CDR3 spans 13 residues. Trimming took off 2 bases at V and 2 bases at J, with 7 bases between the two ends. The CDR3 spells CASSYVSAYEQYF. The CDR3 bases are TGTGCCAGCAGTTACGTATCAGCCTACGAGCAGTACTTC.

This clone was observed a handful of times. The chain couples TRBV30 to TRBJ1-2, with D possibly TRBD1 on 5 matching bases. CDR1 and CDR2 (germline): GTSNPN, SVGIG (reference sequence). The V gene lost 0 bases and the J gene lost 8 bases, with 16 bases spanning the gap. The CDR3 totals 14 residues. This CDR3 is CAWSVWGGSIGYTF. CDR3 nucleotides: TGTGCCTGGAGTGTTTGGGGCGGAAGTATAGGCTACACCTTC.

V and J are TRBV3-1 (or the pseudogene TRBV3-2) and TRBJ1-6; a possible D gene is TRBD1 (5 bases). This CDR3 spans 14 amino acids. V was cut by 6 bases and J by 5 bases, with 11 bases left in between. Germline loops: CDR1 LGHDT, CDR2 YNNKEL (reference sequence). The chain's CDR3 is CASRGGPDNSPLHF. In DNA form, the CDR3 reads TGTGCCAGCAGGGGGGGACCGGATAATTCACCCCTCCACTTT.

The rearrangement joins TRBV27 to TRBJ1-1; 12 positions match TRBD1. The germline CDR1 and CDR2 sequences are MNHEY and SMNVEV (reference sequence). Germline trimming cut 5 bases from V and 4 bases from J; bases unmatched to any gene: 5. The CDR3 totals 15 residues. CDR3 sequence: CASSRGTGGGTEAFF. CDR3 DNA sequence: TGTGCCAGCAGTCGAGGGACAGGGGGCGGCACTGAAGCTTTCTTT.